The 30 T cell receptor beta chains reported below all come from one sample, sequenced in a study of blood T cell repertoires in COVID-19. Clones were read by immunoSEQ multiplex PCR, and TCRdb kept only the in-frame ones, dropping some. This sample has 200,000 to 250,000 clones, with approximately 80% found just once. Specimen: PBMCs or T cells enriched from blood (not recorded which). The receptors stem from a man aged 25 to 45 with acute COVID-19.

The rearrangement joins TRBV12-3 or TRBV12-4 to TRBJ1-2; D call uncertain. The CDR3 contains 13 residues. V lost 3 bases, J lost 2 bases, and 7 bases lay in between. This CDR3 is CASSLKQNYGYTF. The CDR3 DNA follows: TGTGCCAGCAGTTTGAAACAGAACTATGGCTACACCTTC.

V usage is TRBV6-5 and J usage is TRBJ2-3; D is possibly TRBD1 (6 bases). Per germline, CDR1 MNHEY and CDR2 SVGAGI. The CDR3 is 13 residues long. V was pared by 6 bases and J by 6 bases, with 13 bases between. CDR3: CASSQQGGDTQYF. CDR3 bases: TGTGCCAGCAGCCAACAGGGCGGGGATACGCAGTATTTT.

The rearrangement links TRBV18 to TRBJ2-2; D unclear. The CDR3 totals 14 residues. The V end lost 1 base, the J end lost 5 bases, and 8 bases lay between the germline ends. CDR1 and CDR2 (germline): KGHSH, LQKENI. CDR3 in DNA: TGTGCCAGCTCACCACTCGACTTAACCGGGGAGCTGTTTTTT. Translation: CASSPLDLTGELFF.

V gene TRBV6-5 combines with J gene TRBJ2-1; 7 nucleotides agree with TRBD1. CDR3 size: 14 residues. Germline assignment: CDR1 MNHEY and CDR2 SVGAGI. J lost 4 bases, V lost 5 bases, and 5 bases had no gene match. CDR3 DNA sequence: TGTGCCAGCAGTCGGACAGGCGGATACAATGAGCAGTTCTTC. Its protein product is CASSRTGGYNEQFF.

This clone was recorded only once. The CDR3 loop reads CASSQMSDWEEKLFF. The CDR3 bases are TGTGCCAGCAGCCAAATGTCGGATTGGGAGGAAAAACTGTTTTTT. V is TRBV3-1 (or the pseudogene TRBV3-2) and J is TRBJ1-4; no firm D call. Germline V gene data show CDR1 as LGHDT and CDR2 as YNNKEL (reference sequence). V was pared by 2 bases and J by 8 bases, with 15 bases between. The CDR3 is 15 residues long.

As regards this clone: One end of the junction fails to match germline, which may point to a read error. This chain connects TRBV9 to TRBJ2-2, with a possible D match to TRBD2 (5 bases). Germline CDR1 is SGDLS and CDR2 is YYNGEE. The CDR3 is 15 residues long. The CDR3 DNA sequence: TGTGCCAGCAGCGTGCTGGGGATGAACACCGGGGAGCTATTTTTT. Translation: CASSVLGMNTGELFF.

V gene TRBV12-3 or TRBV12-4 combines with J gene TRBJ2-2; D unclear. This CDR3 region has 13 residues. V was cut by 0 bases and J by 8 bases, with 7 bases left in between. The DNA for the CDR3 is TGTGCCAGCAGTTTAGCCCCCCAGGGGGAGCTGTTTTTT. This translates into CASSLAPQGELFF.

The genes are TRBV6-5 and TRBJ2-1; D not certain. Per the germline V gene, CDR1 is MNHEY and CDR2 is SVGAGI. The CDR3 has 13 amino acids. The V gene lost 2 bases and the J gene lost 4 bases, with 6 bases spanning the gap. The CDR3 sequence is CASSYGPYNEQFF. CDR3 bases: TGTGCCAGCAGTTACGGCCCTTACAATGAGCAGTTCTTC.

The chain has TRBV6-5 and TRBJ1-3, with D maybe TRBD1 (6 bases). Germline V gene sequence: CDR1 MNHEY, CDR2 SVGAGI. V was cut by 5 bases and J by 1 base, with 12 bases left in between. This CDR3 contains 15 residues. DNA for the CDR3: TGTGCCAGCAGTACGGACAGCAGATCTGGAAACACCATATATTTT. Residues: CASSTDSRSGNTIYF.

The chain has TRBV5-1 and TRBJ2-5; 8 nucleotides match TRBD1. The CDR3 extends over 14 amino acids. With V trimmed by 7 bases and J by 5 bases, 10 bases remained unmatched. In germline, CDR1 is SGHRS, CDR2 YFSETQ. In DNA, the CDR3 is TGCGCCAGCCGGTGGACAGGGATGGAGGAGACCCAGTACTTC. Translation gives CASRWTGMEETQYF. Together with reference TRBV5-1 and TRBJ2-5, the CDR3 gives the full variable domain: KAGVTQTPRYLIKTRGQQVTLSCSPISGHRSVSWYQQTPGQGLQFLFEYFSETQRNKGNFPGRFSGRQFSNSRSEMNVSTLELGDSALYLCASRWTGMEETQYFGPGTRLLVL.

The chain carries TRBV28 and TRBJ1-5, with D hard to call. V was cut by 8 bases and J by 1 base, with 15 bases left in between. The germline CDR1 and CDR2 sequences are MDHEN and SYDVKM. This CDR3 is 15 amino acids long. The CDR3 DNA sequence: TGTGCCAGCCATTTGGGGAGTGGGAGCAATCAGCCCCAGCATTTT. It encodes CASHLGSGSNQPQHF.

The rearrangement joins TRBV5-1 to TRBJ1-2; no definite D call. The CDR3 runs 14 residues. The germline gives CDR1 SGHRS, CDR2 YFSETQ. The V end lost 0 bases, the J end lost 1 base, and 7 bases lay between the germline ends. This CDR3 is CASSLDSGNYGYTF. The CDR3 DNA follows: TGCGCCAGCAGCTTGGATAGCGGTAACTATGGCTACACCTTC.

V and J are TRBV2 and TRBJ1-4, with D unresolved. Germline CDR1 is SNHLY and CDR2 is FYNNEI. The V gene lost 1 base and the J gene lost 7 bases, with 13 bases spanning the gap. The CDR3 contains 15 residues. This chain's CDR3 is CASSEGGSRVEKLFF. CDR3 sequence (DNA): TGTGCCAGCAGTGAAGGAGGCTCTCGGGTTGAAAAACTGTTTTTT.

CDR3 nucleotides: TGTGCCAGCAGTTTATTTGGTCCGGGGAACACTGAAGCTTTCTTT. This encodes CASSLFGPGNTEAFF. The V call is TRBV28, the J call TRBJ1-1; D is unclear. The CDR3 contains 15 residues. Trimming removed 1 base at V and 1 base at J, with 10 bases between. Per germline, CDR1 MDHEN and CDR2 SYDVKM.

V is TRBV6-2 or TRBV6-3 and J is TRBJ2-2, with D unresolved. The CDR3 runs 14 residues. Per germline, CDR1 MNHEY and CDR2 SVGEGT. Trimming took off 6 bases at V and 4 bases at J, with 12 bases between the two ends. CDR3 region: CASSLKRGTGELFF. For the CDR3, the DNA is TGTGCCAGCAGCCTAAAACGCGGCACCGGGGAGCTGTTTTTT.

The rearrangement links TRBV6-5 to TRBJ1-6, with 8 bases that match TRBD1. Per the germline V gene, CDR1 is MNHEY and CDR2 is SVGAGI. The CDR3 totals 15 residues. V was pared by 6 bases and J by 5 bases, with 6 bases of the junction left unmatched. This CDR3 reads CASRTTGGDNSPLHF. In DNA form, the CDR3 reads TGTGCCAGCAGGACTACAGGGGGGGATAATTCACCCCTCCACTTT.

This clone was counted once. The chain recombines TRBV15 with TRBJ1-2, with 8 positions matching TRBD1. The CDR3 sequence is 15 residues long. Germline CDR1 reads LNHNV; CDR2 reads YYDKDF (reference sequence). V shed 4 bases, J shed 3 bases, and the junction held 7 bases outside the gene matches. The CDR3 bases are TGTGCCACCAGCACCTTAGGACAGGGTGACTATGGCTACACCTTC. As protein: CATSTLGQGDYGYTF.

This sequence joins TRBV7-9 and TRBJ2-3; D perhaps matches TRBD2 (6 bases). V was shortened by 0 bases and J by 5 bases, with 18 bases between the two germline ends. The V gene's germline CDR1 is SEHNR and CDR2 FQNEAQ (reference sequence). This CDR3 contains 17 residues. CDR3: CASSLAARGGSGDTQYF. The DNA of the CDR3 is TGTGCCAGCAGCTTAGCGGCCCGCGGAGGGTCAGGAGATACGCAGTATTTT. Looking up the rest from reference TRBV7-9 and TRBJ2-3 gives the full variable domain: DTGVSQNPRHKITKRGQNVTFRCDPISEHNRLYWYRQTLGQGPEFLTYFQNEAQLEKSRLLSDRFSAERPKGSFSTLEIQRTEQGDSAMYLCASSLAARGGSGDTQYFGPGTRLTVL.

The V call is TRBV12-3 or TRBV12-4, the J call TRBJ1-2; D is ambiguous. Trimming cost V 6 bases and J 2 bases, with 10 bases left between them. CDR3 length: 13 amino acids. The CDR3 nucleotides are TGTGCCAGCAGCCAGGAGGAAAACTATGGCTACACCTTC. Protein product: CASSQEENYGYTF.

The chain employs TRBV10-1 and TRBJ1-1; tentatively, D is TRBD1 (6 bases). The CDR3 consists of 16 residues. Germline lookup yields CDR1 WNHNN and CDR2 SYGVQD (reference sequence). V shed 3 bases and J shed 3 bases, with 17 bases lying between them. CDR3 amino acids: CASSDRGRAGYTEAFF. The CDR3 bases are TGCGCCAGCAGTGACCGGGGGCGAGCGGGATACACTGAAGCTTTCTTT.

Concerning this clone: The sample contains more than one DNA sequence encoding this CDR3. The chain uses TRBV5-5 and TRBJ2-3, with 7 bases lining up with TRBD2. Germline values: CDR1 SGHKS, CDR2 YYEKEE (reference sequence). This CDR3 has 15 residues. J was trimmed by 3 bases and V by 1 base; bases with no gene match: 5. The CDR3 nucleotides read TGTGCCAGCAGCTTGCTTCCTAGCGGAACAGATACGCAGTATTTT. This gives the protein CASSLLPSGTDTQYF.

The chain carries TRBV5-1 and TRBJ2-5, with TRBD1 matching over 7 bases. The CDR3 contains 13 residues. CDR1 SGHRS and CDR2 YFSETQ come from the germline V gene. Trimming at V came to 3 bases and at J to 6 bases, leaving 5 bases not matched to a gene. As DNA, the CDR3 is TGCGCCAGCAGCTCCGAGGGGGCAAAGACCCAGTACTTC. The encoded protein is CASSSEGAKTQYF.

Concerning this clone: The identical CDR3 is also encoded by other nucleotide sequences in the sample. V is TRBV5-4 and J is TRBJ2-5; the D gene is possibly TRBD1 (6 bases). The CDR3 spans 14 residues. Trimming removed 1 base at V and 4 bases at J, with 11 bases between. CDR1 is SGHNT, CDR2 YYREEE, per germline (reference sequence). CDR3 sequence: CASSLPGRGETQYF. CDR3 DNA sequence: TGTGCCAGCAGCTTGCCCGGCAGGGGAGAGACCCAGTACTTC. Combining the CDR3 with reference TRBV5-4 and TRBJ2-5 gives the whole variable domain ETGVTQSPTHLIKTRGQQVTLRCSSQSGHNTVSWYQQALGQGPQFIFQYYREEENGRGNFPPRFSGLQFPNYSSELNVNALELDDSALYLCASSLPGRGETQYFGPGTRLLVL.

The sample holds a few counts of this clone. V usage is TRBV2 and J usage is TRBJ2-7; 8 bases align to TRBD2. Germline V gene sequence: CDR1 SNHLY, CDR2 FYNNEI. The length of the CDR3 is 14 residues. V dropped 8 bases and J dropped 7; count of bases not matched to a gene: 13. The CDR3 reads CASVPGGAFGEQYF. In DNA, the CDR3 is TGTGCCAGCGTCCCCGGGGGGGCTTTTGGAGAGCAGTACTTC.

The V gene is TRBV6-5, the J gene TRBJ2-6; TRBD2 is a possible D gene (5 bases). The CDR3 runs to 13 residues. V dropped 8 bases and J dropped 2 bases, with 7 bases sitting between them. Per the germline V gene, CDR1 is MNHEY and CDR2 is SVGAGI. The CDR3 region is CASQEAGANVLTF. CDR3 nucleotide sequence: TGTGCCAGCCAGGAGGCTGGGGCCAACGTCCTGACTTTC.

V gene TRBV10-1 combines with J gene TRBJ2-1; D perhaps matches TRBD1 (6 bases). This CDR3 spans 15 amino acids. The V end lost 0 bases, the J end lost 2 bases, and 8 bases lay between the germline ends. From germline, CDR1 is WNHNN and CDR2 SYGVQD (reference sequence). CDR3 nucleotide sequence: TGCGCCAGCAGTGAGTCAAGGGGGACCTACAATGAGCAGTTCTTC. It specifies CASSESRGTYNEQFF.

This clone was counted many times. The rearrangement links TRBV6-5 to TRBJ2-7; tentatively, D is TRBD2 (6 bases). Germline-derived CDR1 and CDR2 are MNHEY and SVGAGI. Trimming removed 5 bases at V and 7 bases at J, with 18 bases between. The CDR3 extends over 14 amino acids. CDR3 DNA: TGTGCCAGCAGTCCCGCGGGCCTCGCGGGGGAGCAGTACTTC. It codes for CASSPAGLAGEQYF.

The CDR3 coding sequence is TGCAGCGGAGGGGGATCTGGAAACACCATATATTTT. It translates to CSGGGSGNTIYF. The chain combines TRBV29-1 with TRBJ1-3; tentative D call: TRBD1 (6 bases). Trimming left V 7 bases short and J 1 base short, with 8 bases between. The CDR3 totals 12 residues. In germline, CDR1 is SQVTM, CDR2 ANQGSEA.

The chain joins TRBV19 to TRBJ1-5; the D gene is possibly TRBD1 (6 bases). Germline V gene sequence: CDR1 LNHDA, CDR2 SQIVND (reference sequence). Trimming removed 5 bases at V and 8 bases at J, with 10 bases between. The CDR3 is 12 amino acids. This CDR3 reads CASSRQEKPQHF. The CDR3 DNA follows: TGTGCCAGTAGTCGACAGGAAAAGCCCCAGCATTTT.

Notes on this clone: At one end the junction does not follow the germline gene, possibly because of a read error. The rearrangement joins TRBV5-1 to TRBJ2-3; maybe TRBD1 (5 bases). In germline, CDR1 is SGHRS, CDR2 YFSETQ. The CDR3 loop spans 16 amino acids. CDR3 sequence: CASTLAFGLGLDTQYF. The CDR3 DNA sequence: TGCGCCAGCACCTTGGCCTTTGGCTTGGGGCTGGATACGCAGTATTTT.